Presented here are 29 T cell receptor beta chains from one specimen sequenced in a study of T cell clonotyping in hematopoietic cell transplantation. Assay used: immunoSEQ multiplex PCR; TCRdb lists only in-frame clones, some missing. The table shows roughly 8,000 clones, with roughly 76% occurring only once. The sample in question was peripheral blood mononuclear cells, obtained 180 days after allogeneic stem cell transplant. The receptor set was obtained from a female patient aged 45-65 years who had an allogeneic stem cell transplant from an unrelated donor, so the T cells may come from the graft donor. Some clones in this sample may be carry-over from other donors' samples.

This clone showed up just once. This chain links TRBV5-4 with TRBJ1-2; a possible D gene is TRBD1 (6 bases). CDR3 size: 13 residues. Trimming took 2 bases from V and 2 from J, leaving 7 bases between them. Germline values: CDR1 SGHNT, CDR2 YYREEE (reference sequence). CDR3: CASSLGQNYGYTF. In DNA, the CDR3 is TGTGCCAGCAGCTTAGGACAGAACTATGGCTACACCTTC.

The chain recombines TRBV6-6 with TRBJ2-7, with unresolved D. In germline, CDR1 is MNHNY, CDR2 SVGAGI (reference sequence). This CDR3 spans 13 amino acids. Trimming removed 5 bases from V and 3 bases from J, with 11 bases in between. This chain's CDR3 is CASSGGRLYEQYF. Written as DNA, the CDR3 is TGTGCCAGCAGTGGCGGACGGCTCTACGAGCAGTACTTC.

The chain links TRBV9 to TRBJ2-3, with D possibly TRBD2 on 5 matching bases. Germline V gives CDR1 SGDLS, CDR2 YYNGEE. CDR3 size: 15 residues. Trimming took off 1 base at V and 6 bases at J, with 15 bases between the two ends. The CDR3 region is CASSVYEGISDTQYF. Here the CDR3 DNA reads TGTGCCAGCAGCGTATATGAGGGTATAAGCGATACGCAGTATTTT.

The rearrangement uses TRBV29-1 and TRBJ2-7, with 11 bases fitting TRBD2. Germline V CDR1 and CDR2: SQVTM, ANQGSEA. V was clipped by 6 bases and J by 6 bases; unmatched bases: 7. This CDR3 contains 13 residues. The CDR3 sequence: CSVGSGRAPEQYF. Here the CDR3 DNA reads TGCAGCGTGGGTAGCGGGAGGGCCCCCGAGCAGTACTTC.

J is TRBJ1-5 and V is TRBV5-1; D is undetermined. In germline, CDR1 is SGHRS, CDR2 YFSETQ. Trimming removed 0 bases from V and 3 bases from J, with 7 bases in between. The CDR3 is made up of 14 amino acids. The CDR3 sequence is CASSLGDINQPQHF. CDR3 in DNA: TGCGCCAGCAGCTTGGGAGACATCAATCAGCCCCAGCATTTT.

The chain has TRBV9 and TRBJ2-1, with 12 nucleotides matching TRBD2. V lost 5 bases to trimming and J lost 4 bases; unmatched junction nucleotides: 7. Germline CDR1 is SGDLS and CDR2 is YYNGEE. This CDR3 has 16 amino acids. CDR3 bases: TGTGCCAGCAGGGCCGCAGGGACTAGCGGGTACAATGAGCAGTTCTTC. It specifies CASRAAGTSGYNEQFF. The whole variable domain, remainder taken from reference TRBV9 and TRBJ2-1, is DSGVTQTPKHLITATGQRVTLRCSPRSGDLSVYWYQQSLDQGLQFLIQYYNGEERAKGNILERFSAQQFPDLHSELNLSSLELGDSALYFCASRAAGTSGYNEQFFGPGTRLTVL.

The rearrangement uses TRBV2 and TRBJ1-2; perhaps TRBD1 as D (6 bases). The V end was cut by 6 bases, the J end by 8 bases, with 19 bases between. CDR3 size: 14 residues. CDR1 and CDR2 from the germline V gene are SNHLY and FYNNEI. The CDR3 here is CASRDHRVFRGYTF. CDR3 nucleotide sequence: TGTGCCAGCAGGGACCACAGGGTGTTTAGAGGCTACACCTTC. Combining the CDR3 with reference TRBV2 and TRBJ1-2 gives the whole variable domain EPEVTQTPSHQVTQMGQEVILRCVPISNHLYFYWYRQILGQKVEFLVSFYNNEISEKSEIFDDQFSVERPDGSNFTLKIRSTKLEDSAMYFCASRDHRVFRGYTFGSGTRLTVV.

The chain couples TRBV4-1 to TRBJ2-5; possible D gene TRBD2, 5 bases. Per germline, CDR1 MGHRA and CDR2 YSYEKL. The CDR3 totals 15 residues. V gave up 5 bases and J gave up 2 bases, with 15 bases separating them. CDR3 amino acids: CASSLGGRTQETQYF. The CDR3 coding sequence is TGCGCCAGCAGCTTAGGAGGTAGGACTCAAGAGACCCAGTACTTC.

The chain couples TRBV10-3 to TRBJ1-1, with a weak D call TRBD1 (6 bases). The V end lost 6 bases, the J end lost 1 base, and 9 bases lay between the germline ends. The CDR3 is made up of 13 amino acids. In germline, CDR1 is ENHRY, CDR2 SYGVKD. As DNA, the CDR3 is TGTGCCATCAGGGACAGTAGGAACACTGAAGCTTTCTTT. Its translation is CAIRDSRNTEAFF.

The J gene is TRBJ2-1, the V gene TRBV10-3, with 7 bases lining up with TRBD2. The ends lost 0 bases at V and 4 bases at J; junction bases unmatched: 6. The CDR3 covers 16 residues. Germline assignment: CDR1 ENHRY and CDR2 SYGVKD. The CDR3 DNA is TGTGCCATCAGTGAGTCTATGGCGGGAGATTACAATGAGCAGTTCTTC. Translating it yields CAISESMAGDYNEQFF.

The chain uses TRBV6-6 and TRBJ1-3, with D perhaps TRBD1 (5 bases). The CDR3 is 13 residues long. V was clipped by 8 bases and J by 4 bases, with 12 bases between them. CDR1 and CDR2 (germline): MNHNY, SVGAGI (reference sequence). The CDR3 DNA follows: TGTGCCAGCGGTTGGAGGGGAGGAAACACCATATATTTT. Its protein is CASGWRGGNTIYF.

CDR3 region: CASSRRSGIRPDRGQETQYF. The CDR3 DNA reads as TGTGCCAGCAGCCGAAGGTCGGGGATAAGACCGGACAGGGGCCAAGAGACCCAGTACTTC. The gene calls are TRBV27 and TRBJ2-5; 9 bases align to TRBD1. The CDR3 has 20 residues. The germline gives CDR1 MNHEY, CDR2 SMNVEV (reference sequence). V shed 6 bases and J 1 base; nucleotides not matched to a gene: 21.

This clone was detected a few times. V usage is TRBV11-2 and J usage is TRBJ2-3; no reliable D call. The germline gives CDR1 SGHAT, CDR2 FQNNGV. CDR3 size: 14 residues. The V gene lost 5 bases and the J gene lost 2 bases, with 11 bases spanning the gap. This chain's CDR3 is CASSRDGYTDTQYF. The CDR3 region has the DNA TGTGCCAGCAGCCGTGATGGCTACACAGATACGCAGTATTTT.

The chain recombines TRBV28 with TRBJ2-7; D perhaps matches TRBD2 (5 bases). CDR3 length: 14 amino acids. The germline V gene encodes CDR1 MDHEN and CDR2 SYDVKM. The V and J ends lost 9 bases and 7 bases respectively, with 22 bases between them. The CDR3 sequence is CASIPGSGWREQYF. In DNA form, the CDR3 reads TGTGCCAGTATACCGGGATCTGGGTGGCGGGAGCAGTACTTC.

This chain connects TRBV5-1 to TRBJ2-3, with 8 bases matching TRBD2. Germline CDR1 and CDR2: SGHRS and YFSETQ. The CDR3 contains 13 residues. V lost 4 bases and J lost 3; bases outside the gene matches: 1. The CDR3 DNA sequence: TGCGCCAGCAGCGTAGCGGGGACAGATACGCAGTATTTT. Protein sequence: CASSVAGTDTQYF.

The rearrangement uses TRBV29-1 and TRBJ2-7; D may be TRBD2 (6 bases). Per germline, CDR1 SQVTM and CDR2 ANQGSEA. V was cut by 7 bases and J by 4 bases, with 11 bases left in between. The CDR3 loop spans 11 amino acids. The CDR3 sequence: CSGGGGYEQYF. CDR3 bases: TGCAGCGGGGGAGGTGGGTACGAGCAGTACTTC.

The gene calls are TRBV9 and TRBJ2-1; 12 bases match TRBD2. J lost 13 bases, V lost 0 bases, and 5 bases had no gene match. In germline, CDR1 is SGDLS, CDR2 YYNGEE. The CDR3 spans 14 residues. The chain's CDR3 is CASSVGGLAGTQFF. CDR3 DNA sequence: TGTGCCAGCAGCGTAGGAGGACTAGCGGGAACCCAGTTCTTC.

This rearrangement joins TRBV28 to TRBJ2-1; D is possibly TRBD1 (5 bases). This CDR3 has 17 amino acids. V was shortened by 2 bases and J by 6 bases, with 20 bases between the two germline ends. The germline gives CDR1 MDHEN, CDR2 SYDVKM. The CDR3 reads CASSLITGQTSGNEQFF. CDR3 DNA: TGTGCCAGCAGTTTAATCACAGGTCAAACTTCGGGCAATGAGCAGTTCTTC.

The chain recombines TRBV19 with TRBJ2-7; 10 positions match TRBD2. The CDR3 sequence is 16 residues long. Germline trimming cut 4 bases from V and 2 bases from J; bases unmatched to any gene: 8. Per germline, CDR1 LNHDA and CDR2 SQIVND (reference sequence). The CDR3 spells CASSTLLAGPAYEQYF. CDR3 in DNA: TGTGCCAGTAGTACCCTACTAGCGGGGCCAGCCTACGAGCAGTACTTC.

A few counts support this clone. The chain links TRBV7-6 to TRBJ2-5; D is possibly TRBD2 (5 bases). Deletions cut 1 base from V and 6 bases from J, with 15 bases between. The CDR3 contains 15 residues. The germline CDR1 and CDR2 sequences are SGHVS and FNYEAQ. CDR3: CASSLELLGSQTQYF. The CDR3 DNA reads TGTGCCAGCAGCTTAGAATTATTAGGGAGCCAGACCCAGTACTTC. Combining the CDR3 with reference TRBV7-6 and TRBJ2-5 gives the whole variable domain GAGVSQSPRYKVTKRGQDVALRCDPISGHVSLYWYRQALGQGPEFLTYFNYEAQQDKSGLPNDRFSAERPEGSISTLTIQRTEQRDSAMYRCASSLELLGSQTQYFGPGTRLLVL.

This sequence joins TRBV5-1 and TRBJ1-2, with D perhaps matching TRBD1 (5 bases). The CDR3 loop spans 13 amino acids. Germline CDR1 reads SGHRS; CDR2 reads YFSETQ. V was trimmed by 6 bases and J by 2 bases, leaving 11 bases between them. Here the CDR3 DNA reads TGCGCCAGCAAGACAGACAGAAACTATGGCTACACCTTC. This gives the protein CASKTDRNYGYTF.

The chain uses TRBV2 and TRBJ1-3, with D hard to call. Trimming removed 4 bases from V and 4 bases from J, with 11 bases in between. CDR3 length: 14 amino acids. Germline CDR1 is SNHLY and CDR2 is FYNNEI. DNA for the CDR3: TGTGCCAGCAGTGGCGACTCGTGGGGAAACACCATATATTTT. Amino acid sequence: CASSGDSWGNTIYF.

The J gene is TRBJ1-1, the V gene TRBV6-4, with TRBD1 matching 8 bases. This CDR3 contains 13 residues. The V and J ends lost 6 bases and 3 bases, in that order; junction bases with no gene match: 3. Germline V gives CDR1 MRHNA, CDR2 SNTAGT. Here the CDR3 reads CASRGQGYTEAFF. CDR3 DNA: TGTGCCAGCAGAGGACAGGGATACACTGAAGCTTTCTTT.

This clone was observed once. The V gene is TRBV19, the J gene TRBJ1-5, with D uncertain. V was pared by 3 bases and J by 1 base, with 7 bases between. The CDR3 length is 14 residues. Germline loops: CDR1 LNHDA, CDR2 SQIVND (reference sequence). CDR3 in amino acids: CASSMVGSNQPQHF. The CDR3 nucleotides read TGTGCCAGTAGTATGGTAGGGAGCAATCAGCCCCAGCATTTT.

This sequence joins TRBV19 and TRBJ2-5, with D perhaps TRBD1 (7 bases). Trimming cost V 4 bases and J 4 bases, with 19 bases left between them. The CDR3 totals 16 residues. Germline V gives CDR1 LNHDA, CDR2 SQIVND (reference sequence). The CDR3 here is CASSRGGRQGGETQYF. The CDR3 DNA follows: TGTGCCAGTAGTAGAGGGGGCAGACAGGGAGGAGAGACCCAGTACTTC.

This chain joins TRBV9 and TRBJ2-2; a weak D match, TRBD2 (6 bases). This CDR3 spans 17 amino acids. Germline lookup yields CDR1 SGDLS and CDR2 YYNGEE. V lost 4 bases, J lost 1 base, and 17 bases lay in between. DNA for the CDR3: TGTGCCAGCAGCCGCCCACGAAGGGAGGTGAACACCGGGGAGCTGTTTTTT. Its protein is CASSRPRREVNTGELFF.

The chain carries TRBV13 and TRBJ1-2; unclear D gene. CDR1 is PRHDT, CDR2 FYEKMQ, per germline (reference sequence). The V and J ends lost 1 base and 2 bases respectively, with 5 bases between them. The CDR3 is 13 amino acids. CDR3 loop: CASSLEINYGYTF. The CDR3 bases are TGTGCCAGCAGCTTAGAGATAAACTATGGCTACACCTTC. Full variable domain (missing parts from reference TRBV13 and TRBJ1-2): AAGVIQSPRHLIKEKRETATLKCYPIPRHDTVYWYQQGPGQDPQFLISFYEKMQSDKGSIPDRFSAQQFSDYHSELNMSSLELGDSALYFCASSLEINYGYTFGSGTRLTVV.

The CDR3 reads CASSGPGQGNTEAFF. CDR3 nucleotide sequence: TGTGCCAGCTCAGGACCGGGACAGGGGAACACTGAAGCTTTCTTT. The chain recombines TRBV18 with TRBJ1-1, with TRBD1 matching 9 bases. CDR1 KGHSH and CDR2 LQKENI come from the germline V gene. This CDR3 contains 15 residues. V gave up 5 bases and J gave up 1 base; unmatched junction bases: 5.

The CDR3 is CASSQARGTYEQYF. CDR3 DNA: TGCGCCAGCAGCCAAGCAAGGGGGACCTACGAGCAGTACTTC. The chain carries TRBV4-1 and TRBJ2-7, with D perhaps matching TRBD1 (6 bases). V was trimmed by 1 base and J by 2 bases, leaving 9 bases between them. This CDR3 is 14 amino acids long. Germline V gene data show CDR1 as MGHRA and CDR2 as YSYEKL.